The 28 T cell receptor beta chains listed next were all sequenced from one sample in a study of early T cells in non-severe SARS-CoV-2 infection. TCRdb reanalysed the 5' RACE reads using MiXCR and keeps one entry per CDR3 protein. The table lists tens of thousands of distinct CDR3 sequences, 3.5% to 4.5% of them singletons, with around 6% in the top ten. What was sequenced was whole blood. The receptors were gathered from an adult who was a healthcare worker with PCR-confirmed SARS-CoV-2 infection or an uninfected control (not recorded which).

This clonotype was detected many times. The chain joins TRBV11-2 to TRBJ2-7, with D unresolved. V lost 8 bases and J 2 bases, leaving 16 bases between the germline ends. This CDR3 spans 14 amino acids. CDR1 SGHAT and CDR2 FQNNGV come from the germline V gene. The CDR3 DNA sequence: TGTGCCAGCCTAAAGACGTGGCAACCCTACGAGCAGTACTTC. Amino acid sequence: CASLKTWQPYEQYF.

Note on this clonotype: This may arise from a read error, as a much more abundant clone is one base away. The J gene is TRBJ2-7, the V gene TRBV12-3 or TRBV12-4; tentative D call: TRBD1 (6 bases). Trimming removed 5 bases from V and 3 bases from J, with 14 bases in between. This CDR3 region has 14 residues. The CDR3 DNA is TGTGCCAGCAGTCCGGGACATGGGGACTACGAGCAGTACTTC. It encodes CASSPGHGDYEQYF.

This clonotype was detected ten times or more. The chain carries TRBV9 and TRBJ2-1; 7 nucleotides align to TRBD1. J was trimmed by 2 bases and V by 3 bases; bases with no gene match: 11. The germline V gene has CDR1 SGDLS and CDR2 YYNGEE. This CDR3 spans 17 amino acids. The CDR3 nucleotides are TGTGCCAGCAGCGCGGGACAGAGGGGGCTCGCCTACAATGAGCAGTTCTTC. Encoded protein: CASSAGQRGLAYNEQFF.

In its sample, this clonotype was seen many times. The chain links TRBV12-3 or TRBV12-4 to TRBJ2-7, with 7 bases identical to TRBD1. The CDR3 spans 12 residues. The J segment lost 6 bases and the V segment lost 4 bases, leaving 3 bases of the junction unmatched. This chain's CDR3 is CASSSDRAEQYF. The CDR3 DNA sequence: TGTGCCAGCAGTTCAGACAGGGCCGAGCAGTACTTC.

This clonotype was found many times. V and J are TRBV27 and TRBJ1-1; maybe TRBD1 (5 bases). The CDR3 has 13 amino acids. With 3 bases removed from V and 4 bases from J, the gap between germline ends came to 9 bases. Germline CDR1 and CDR2: MNHEY and SMNVEV (reference sequence). The CDR3 region has the DNA TGTGCCAGCAGTTTCGGGAGGGGCACTGAAGCTTTCTTT. This encodes CASSFGRGTEAFF.

This clonotype was observed at least ten times. J is TRBJ2-2 and V is TRBV20-1, with D perhaps matching TRBD1 (6 bases). The germline V gene has CDR1 DFQATT and CDR2 SNEGSKA (reference sequence). V was trimmed by 1 base and J by 4 bases, leaving 16 bases between them. The CDR3 spans 16 residues. The CDR3 sequence: CSARAEGTPGTGELFF. CDR3 in DNA: TGCAGTGCTAGAGCAGAGGGGACACCAGGCACCGGGGAGCTGTTTTTT.

This clonotype was observed at least ten times. The V and J genes are TRBV11-2 and TRBJ2-3; D uncertain. This CDR3 contains 14 residues. Germline values: CDR1 SGHAT, CDR2 FQNNGV. V was pared by 0 bases and J by 4 bases, with 8 bases between. For the CDR3, the DNA is TGTGCCAGCAGCTTAGATGGCAGCCCAGATACGCAGTATTTT. It is translated as CASSLDGSPDTQYF.

This clonotype was recorded at least ten times. V gene TRBV3-1 combines with J gene TRBJ1-6, with a tentative D call TRBD1 (5 bases). The V and J ends lost 4 bases and 10 bases respectively, with 17 bases between them. The germline V gene has CDR1 LGHDT and CDR2 YNNKEL (reference sequence). This CDR3 has 15 amino acids. CDR3 amino acids: CASSLDGGGGSPLHF. As DNA, the CDR3 is TGTGCCAGCAGCCTTGATGGTGGGGGAGGCTCACCCCTCCACTTT.

This clonotype was seen at least ten times. V usage is TRBV7-2 and J usage is TRBJ2-7, with 9 bases fitting TRBD1. V lost 3 bases to trimming and J lost 3 bases; unmatched junction nucleotides: 6. Germline V gene data show CDR1 as SGHTA and CDR2 as FQGNSA. CDR3 length: 15 residues. Written as DNA, the CDR3 is TGTGCCAGCAGCTTTAGCCCGGGACAGGGCTACGAGCAGTACTTC. It translates to CASSFSPGQGYEQYF.

This clonotype was detected ten times or more. The genes are TRBV7-2 and TRBJ1-5, with 7 bases lining up with TRBD1. CDR1 is SGHTA, CDR2 FQGNSA, per germline. This CDR3 spans 15 amino acids. Trimming removed 0 bases from V and 4 bases from J; junction bases left unmatched: 3. In DNA form, the CDR3 reads TGTGCCAGCAGCTTAGCAGGGGGCGTTAATCAGCCCCAGCATTTT. As protein: CASSLAGGVNQPQHF.

The sample holds many counts of this clonotype. The genes are TRBV6-4 and TRBJ1-2; D possibly corresponds to TRBD1 (6 bases). V lost 3 bases, J lost 8 bases, and 13 bases lay in between. The CDR3 extends over 13 amino acids. Germline CDR1 MRHNA, CDR2 SNTAGT. The CDR3 DNA reads as TGTGCCAGCAGTGAAGTGGGGGGCTCGGGCTACACCTTC. Translated: CASSEVGGSGYTF.

This clonotype is medium-sized (0.01 to 0.1%). This chain connects TRBV4-2 to TRBJ2-3; TRBD2 aligns across 7 bases. Germline CDR1 LGHNA, CDR2 YNFKEQ. With 0 bases clipped from V and 4 bases from J, the junction kept 1 base outside the gene matches. CDR3 size: 14 residues. CDR3 nucleotide sequence: TGTGCCAGCAGCCAAGAACGGGGGGCAGATACGCAGTATTTT. Translated: CASSQERGADTQYF.

The table lists this clonotype with many counts. The chain combines TRBV24-1 with TRBJ2-3; D perhaps matches TRBD1 (5 bases). Trimming pared 8 bases from V and 2 bases from J, leaving 10 bases between. CDR3 size: 13 residues. Germline lookup yields CDR1 KGHDR and CDR2 SFDVKD. CDR3 loop: CATNRGYTDTQYF. DNA of the CDR3: TGTGCCACCAATAGGGGCTACACAGATACGCAGTATTTT.

This clonotype was found many times. This sequence joins TRBV4-1 and TRBJ2-7; the D gene could be TRBD1 or TRBD2 (6 bases each). Germline V lookup: CDR1 MGHRA, CDR2 YSYEKL. The V and J ends lost 1 base and 4 bases respectively, with 14 bases between them. The CDR3 has 15 amino acids. CDR3 residues: CASSQVTGTGYEQYF. CDR3 in DNA: TGCGCCAGCAGCCAAGTAACAGGGACTGGGTACGAGCAGTACTTC.

This clonotype was detected ten times or more. V is TRBV27 and J is TRBJ2-5; TRBD1 matches 9 bases. This CDR3 is 14 amino acids long. The V and J ends lost 6 bases and 4 bases, in that order; junction bases with no gene match: 6. Germline loops: CDR1 MNHEY, CDR2 SMNVEV (reference sequence). The CDR3, as DNA: TGTGCCAGCAGCGACAGGGACAGGGTAGAGACCCAGTACTTC. Protein sequence: CASSDRDRVETQYF.

This clonotype was seen repeatedly, ten times or more. CDR3 nucleotide sequence: TGTGCCAGCAGCTTCGGGGGAGGCTCCTACAATGAGCAGTTCTTC. It is translated as CASSFGGGSYNEQFF. The chain carries TRBV5-4 and TRBJ2-1; D perhaps matches TRBD2 (6 bases). V was pared by 2 bases and J by 0 bases, with 9 bases between. The CDR3 is 15 residues long. The germline CDR1 and CDR2 sequences are SGHNT and YYREEE (reference sequence).

This clonotype rates as medium-sized. The J gene is TRBJ1-6, the V gene TRBV5-5; D is ambiguous. The CDR3 consists of 15 residues. Trimming left V 0 bases short and J 3 bases short, with 7 bases between. Looked up from germline, CDR1 is SGHKS and CDR2 is YYEKEE (reference sequence). DNA for the CDR3: TGTGCCAGCAGCTTGGGAGGGAACTATAATTCACCCCTCCACTTT. This sequence encodes CASSLGGNYNSPLHF.

The sample holds many counts of this clonotype. The rearrangement uses TRBV28 and TRBJ1-1; D perhaps matches TRBD1 (5 bases). This CDR3 has 14 residues. Deletions cut 1 base from V and 5 bases from J, with 11 bases between. CDR1 is MDHEN and CDR2 is SYDVKM in the germline V gene. CDR3 amino acids: CASSLLPGRTEAFF. The CDR3 nucleotides read TGTGCCAGCAGTTTATTGCCAGGGCGGACTGAAGCTTTCTTT.

This chain connects TRBV30 to TRBJ1-2; TRBD1 matches at 7 bases. Per germline, CDR1 GTSNPN and CDR2 SVGIG (reference sequence). The CDR3 has 12 residues. CDR3 protein: CAQQGRHYGYTF. CDR3 sequence (DNA): TGTGCTCAACAGGGGCGACACTATGGCTACACCTTC.

The chain combines TRBV19 with TRBJ2-7; 7 bases map to TRBD1. After removal of 7 bases from V and 3 bases from J, the junction contained 12 bases not matched to a gene. This CDR3 spans 15 amino acids. Germline V gene data show CDR1 as LNHDA and CDR2 as SQIVND (reference sequence). The DNA for the CDR3 is TGTGCCAGTACTACGGCGACAGGGAACGGCTACGAGCAGTACTTC. Amino acid sequence: CASTTATGNGYEQYF.

J is TRBJ2-5 and V is TRBV2, with 7 bases fitting TRBD2. Germline V gene sequence: CDR1 SNHLY, CDR2 FYNNEI. J was trimmed by 1 base and V by 5 bases; bases with no gene match: 7. The CDR3 spans 15 residues. The CDR3 protein is CASSSQGLPQETQYF. CDR3 in DNA: TGTGCCAGCAGTAGTCAGGGACTACCCCAAGAGACCCAGTACTTC. Supplemented by reference TRBV2 and TRBJ2-5, the full variable domain reads EPEVTQTPSHQVTQMGQEVILRCVPISNHLYFYWYRQILGQKVEFLVSFYNNEISEKSEIFDDQFSVERPDGSNFTLKIRSTKLEDSAMYFCASSSQGLPQETQYFGPGTRLLVL.

This clonotype was counted a few times. The V and J genes are TRBV7-2 and TRBJ1-3; no definite D call. This CDR3 spans 14 amino acids. In germline, CDR1 is SGHTA, CDR2 FQGNSA. Trimming shortened V by 7 bases and J by 2 bases, and 12 bases separated the two germline ends. CDR3 in DNA: TGTGCCAGCACCGTAGCGGGAACTGGAAACACCATATATTTT. Translating gives CASTVAGTGNTIYF.

This clonotype was seen many times. The chain recombines TRBV20-1 with TRBJ1-1, with TRBD1 matching over 7 bases. The CDR3 runs to 13 residues. From germline, CDR1 is DFQATT and CDR2 SNEGSKA (reference sequence). Germline trimming cut 4 bases from V and 2 bases from J; bases unmatched to any gene: 4. The DNA of the CDR3 is TGCAGTGCTACGGGACAGAGTAACACTGAAGCTTTCTTT. Amino acid sequence: CSATGQSNTEAFF.

This clonotype has ten or more counts. CDR3 loop: CSAREQTVEQYF. CDR3 in DNA: TGCAGTGCTAGAGAACAGACAGTGGAGCAGTACTTC. The V call is TRBV20-1, the J call TRBJ2-7, with D tentatively TRBD1 (5 bases). Germline V CDR1 and CDR2: DFQATT, SNEGSKA (reference sequence). The CDR3 extends over 12 amino acids. The V gene lost 0 bases and the J gene lost 7 bases, with 10 bases spanning the gap.

In this sample, this clonotype turned up many times. The J gene is TRBJ1-5, the V gene TRBV10-3, with D uncertain. Germline V gene data show CDR1 as ENHRY and CDR2 as SYGVKD. V was trimmed by 10 bases and J by 0 bases, leaving 13 bases between them. The CDR3 extends over 14 amino acids. CDR3 sequence reads: CATKDRSSNQPQHF. The CDR3 DNA reads TGTGCCACGAAAGACCGTAGTAGCAATCAGCCCCAGCATTTT.

This clonotype was detected many times. The rearrangement links TRBV20-1 to TRBJ1-5; possible D gene TRBD1, 5 bases. V was trimmed by 0 bases and J by 2 bases, leaving 17 bases between them. The CDR3 totals 17 residues. The germline V gene encodes CDR1 DFQATT and CDR2 SNEGSKA (reference sequence). CDR3 nucleotides: TGCAGTGCTAGAGATAACTTCCGCGGGGCAGGCAATCAGCCCCAGCATTTT. Protein: CSARDNFRGAGNQPQHF.

This clonotype was seen at least ten times. The chain couples TRBV7-9 to TRBJ2-7; the D is unclear. The germline V and J ends were trimmed by 5 bases and 6 bases, with 14 bases remaining between them. The CDR3 is 13 amino acids. Germline V gene sequence: CDR1 SEHNR, CDR2 FQNEAQ (reference sequence). CDR3 loop: CASSPGRGIEQYF. The CDR3 DNA follows: TGTGCCAGCAGCCCAGGCCGAGGAATCGAGCAGTACTTC. Supplemented by reference TRBV7-9 and TRBJ2-7, the full variable domain reads DTGVSQNPRHKITKRGQNVTFRCDPISEHNRLYWYRQTLGQGPEFLTYFQNEAQLEKSRLLSDRFSAERPKGSFSTLEIQRTEQGDSAMYLCASSPGRGIEQYFGPGTRLTVT.

The chain carries TRBV7-9 and TRBJ1-2; no clear D gene. With 3 bases removed from V and 0 bases from J, the gap between germline ends came to 8 bases. This CDR3 has 14 residues. Germline CDR1 reads SEHNR; CDR2 reads FQNEAQ (reference sequence). The CDR3 reads CASSLSTTNYGYTF. For the CDR3, the DNA is TGTGCCAGCAGCTTGAGTACCACTAACTATGGCTACACCTTC.